Each of the 2 T cell receptor beta chains below was sequenced from the same sample in a study of blood T cell repertoires in COVID-19. The method was immunoSEQ multiplex PCR; TCRdb's version includes in-frame clones alone and lacks a portion of them. Of around 99,000 clones in the sample, 70% to 85% were seen once. Specimen: peripheral blood. The receptors originated from a woman over 75 with active or convalescent COVID-19.

This chain connects TRBV3-1 (or the pseudogene TRBV3-2) to TRBJ1-6; D unclear. The CDR3 covers 12 residues. V was shortened by 1 base and J by 9 bases, with 4 bases between the two germline ends. CDR1 and CDR2 (germline): LGHDT, YNNKEL (reference sequence). The CDR3 bases are TGTGCCAGCAGCCAAGGGCTTTCACCCCTCCACTTT. Residues: CASSQGLSPLHF.

The gene calls are TRBV7-3 and TRBJ1-1, with a possible D match to TRBD1 (5 bases). The V gene's germline CDR1 is SGHTA and CDR2 FQGTGA. Trimming stripped 5 bases from V and 9 bases from J, with 16 bases between. This CDR3 spans 13 amino acids. CDR3 loop: CASSQGVSGQAFF. In nucleotides, the CDR3 is TGTGCCAGCAGCCAAGGCGTTTCAGGGCAAGCTTTCTTT.